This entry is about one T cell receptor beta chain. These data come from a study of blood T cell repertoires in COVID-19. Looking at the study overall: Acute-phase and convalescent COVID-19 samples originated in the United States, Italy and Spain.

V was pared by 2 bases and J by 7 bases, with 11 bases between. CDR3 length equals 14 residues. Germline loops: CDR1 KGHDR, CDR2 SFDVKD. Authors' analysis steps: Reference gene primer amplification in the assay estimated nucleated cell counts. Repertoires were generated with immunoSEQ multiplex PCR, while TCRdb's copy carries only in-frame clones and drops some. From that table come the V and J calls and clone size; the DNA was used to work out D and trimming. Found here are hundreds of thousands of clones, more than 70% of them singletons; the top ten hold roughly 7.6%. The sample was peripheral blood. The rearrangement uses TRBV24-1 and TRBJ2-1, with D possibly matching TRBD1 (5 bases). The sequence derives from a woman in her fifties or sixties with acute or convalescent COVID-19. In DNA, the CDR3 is TGTGCCACCAGTGATTCCCTACAGGTGAATGAGCAGTTCTTC. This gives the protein CATSDSLQVNEQFF.